This passage covers 25 T cell receptor beta chains from one sample sequenced in a study of CD4+ T cells in melanoma. Produced via immunoSEQ multiplex PCR; TCRdb's table is partial and in-frame only. The sample holds 10,000 to 12,000 clones; approximately 66% are singletons and the top ten take 7% to 9.5%. Input material: cells from a culture (not recorded whether cultured in vitro). These receptors were taken from a human donor with melanoma.

CDR3 sequence: CSVKGRKSPYEQYF. The CDR3 DNA follows: TGCAGCGTTAAAGGCAGAAAGTCACCCTACGAGCAGTACTTC. This sequence joins TRBV29-1 and TRBJ2-7; no reliable D call. CDR3 length equals 14 residues. From germline, CDR1 is SQVTM and CDR2 ANQGSEA. Trimming took 5 bases from V and 2 from J, leaving 16 bases between them.

This clone has a single count. The rearrangement links TRBV4-1 to TRBJ2-5, with D unresolved. The CDR3 has 14 amino acids. V gave up 5 bases and J gave up 1 base, with 11 bases separating them. The V gene's germline CDR1 is MGHRA and CDR2 YSYEKL. This chain's CDR3 is CASSKLTVQETQYF. The CDR3 DNA follows: TGCGCCAGCAGCAAACTGACGGTCCAAGAGACCCAGTACTTC.

The chain joins TRBV5-1 to TRBJ1-2; 8 nucleotides align to TRBD1. Germline V gene sequence: CDR1 SGHRS, CDR2 YFSETQ. The CDR3 is 15 amino acids. Trimming at V came to 3 bases and at J to 5 bases, leaving 9 bases not matched to a gene. CDR3 sequence: CASSYGQGGGYGYTF. The CDR3 nucleotides read TGCGCCAGCAGCTACGGACAGGGAGGAGGTTATGGCTACACCTTC.

The chain couples TRBV5-1 to TRBJ1-2, with a possible D match to TRBD1 (5 bases). There are 14 residues in the CDR3. V dropped 7 bases and J dropped 8 bases, with 21 bases sitting between them. Germline loops: CDR1 SGHRS, CDR2 YFSETQ. In nucleotides, the CDR3 is TGCGCCAGCGGGACCCCAGGCAGGTGGTCGGGCTACACCTTC. It is translated as CASGTPGRWSGYTF.

The CDR3 DNA reads as TGTGCCAGCAGCTCGACGACAGGGGGTGTCATTCAGTACTTC. This translates into CASSSTTGGVIQYF. The V and J genes are TRBV11-2 and TRBJ2-4; 9 bases fit TRBD1. With 4 bases clipped from V and 9 bases from J, the junction kept 7 bases outside the gene matches. The germline V gene encodes CDR1 SGHAT and CDR2 FQNNGV. This CDR3 comprises 14 residues.

The chain combines TRBV9 with TRBJ2-3, with unresolved D. The CDR3 totals 12 residues. Germline V CDR1 and CDR2: SGDLS, YYNGEE. Trimming removed 2 bases from V and 4 bases from J, with 5 bases in between. The CDR3 bases are TGTGCCAGCAGCGTCGTAGCAGATACGCAGTATTTT. This gives the protein CASSVVADTQYF.

The V and J genes are TRBV23-1 and TRBJ2-3; maybe TRBD2 (5 bases). TRBV23-1 is sorted into the ORF group, with uncertain function. The CDR3 consists of 14 residues. The ends were cut back, 3 bases at V and 2 bases at J, with 9 bases in the middle. The CDR3 DNA is TGCGCCAGCAGTCATCGGACTTCCACAGATACGCAGTATTTT. Encoded protein: CASSHRTSTDTQYF.

This chain connects TRBV4-1 to TRBJ2-2; D unclear. V was cut by 5 bases and J by 5 bases, with 12 bases left in between. The CDR3 is made up of 14 amino acids. Looked up from germline, CDR1 is MGHRA and CDR2 is YSYEKL. DNA of the CDR3: TGCGCCAGCAGCTACCCGGACCCTACCGGGGAGCTGTTTTTT. Residues: CASSYPDPTGELFF.

This clone was counted between two and nine times. This chain connects TRBV18 to TRBJ1-2, with a weak D call TRBD1 (6 bases). Germline CDR1 KGHSH, CDR2 LQKENI. The CDR3 is made up of 14 amino acids. Deletions cut 3 bases from V and 6 bases from J, with 14 bases between. DNA for the CDR3: TGTGCCAGCTCACCCGAGACGGGGGGCCATGGCTACACCTTC. Translating gives CASSPETGGHGYTF.

V and J are TRBV5-1 and TRBJ2-1, with a possible D match to TRBD2 (7 bases). Trimming pared 2 bases from V and 8 bases from J, leaving 17 bases between. Germline loops: CDR1 SGHRS, CDR2 YFSETQ. The length of the CDR3 is 15 residues. DNA of the CDR3: TGCGCCAGCAGCTTAATAGGGGGGGCCGTCCATGAGCAGTTCTTC. It codes for CASSLIGGAVHEQFF.

CDR3 sequence: CASSSGTWETQYF. The CDR3 DNA is TGTGCCAGCAGCAGCGGGACCTGGGAGACCCAGTACTTC. The chain recombines TRBV7-3 with TRBJ2-5, with 7 bases that match TRBD2. Germline V gives CDR1 SGHTA, CDR2 FQGTGA. V was pared by 5 bases and J by 5 bases, with 5 bases of the junction left unmatched. The CDR3 is 13 amino acids.

The genes are TRBV7-9 and TRBJ2-1; D is unclear. CDR1 is SEHNR and CDR2 is FQNEAQ in the germline V gene (reference sequence). V shed 5 bases and J shed 5 bases, with 4 bases lying between them. CDR3 size: 11 residues. The CDR3 protein is CASSPDNEQFF. The CDR3 region has the DNA TGTGCCAGCAGCCCCGACAATGAGCAGTTCTTC. Complete variable domain (other parts from reference TRBV7-9 and TRBJ2-1): DTGVSQNPRHKITKRGQNVTFRCDPISEHNRLYWYRQTLGQGPEFLTYFQNEAQLEKSRLLSDRFSAERPKGSFSTLEIQRTEQGDSAMYLCASSPDNEQFFGPGTRLTVL.

The rearrangement uses TRBV7-8 and TRBJ2-2; 8 bases are shared with TRBD2. Germline-derived CDR1 and CDR2 are SGHVS and FQNEAQ. The CDR3 spans 15 residues. After removal of 8 bases from V and 1 base from J, the junction contained 6 bases not matched to a gene. CDR3 nucleotide sequence: TGTGCCAGCGCGGGAGGAGACAAGAACACCGGGGAGCTGTTTTTT. It yields the protein CASAGGDKNTGELFF.

The chain is built from TRBV4-2 and TRBJ2-3; no definite D call. V lost 4 bases to trimming and J lost 4 bases, with 9 bases between them. CDR1 is LGHNA and CDR2 is YNFKEQ in the germline V gene. This CDR3 region has 13 residues. For the CDR3, the DNA is TGTGCCAGCAGCCGCACTTCACCAGATACGCAGTATTTT. Translating it yields CASSRTSPDTQYF.

Only a few counts were recorded for this clone. J is TRBJ1-5 and V is TRBV2, with 7 bases lining up with TRBD1. The germline CDR1 and CDR2 sequences are SNHLY and FYNNEI. Trimming cost V 4 bases and J 6 bases; bases outside gene matches: 6. This CDR3 has 14 residues. This CDR3 is CASSGEGAVQPQHF. CDR3 DNA sequence: TGTGCCAGCAGTGGAGAGGGGGCGGTTCAGCCCCAGCATTTT.

The rearrangement uses TRBV9 and TRBJ1-6; D gene uncertain. V was clipped by 5 bases and J by 0 bases, with 15 bases between them. CDR1 SGDLS and CDR2 YYNGEE come from the germline V gene. The CDR3 is 17 residues long. The CDR3 is CASSNTPGSSYNSPLHF. In nucleotides, the CDR3 is TGTGCCAGCAGTAATACCCCCGGGAGCTCCTATAATTCACCCCTCCACTTT. Variable domain in full (rest from reference TRBV9 and TRBJ1-6): DSGVTQTPKHLITATGQRVTLRCSPRSGDLSVYWYQQSLDQGLQFLIQYYNGEERAKGNILERFSAQQFPDLHSELNLSSLELGDSALYFCASSNTPGSSYNSPLHFGNGTRLTVT.

CDR3 region: CASSSGTDLFGANVLTF. In DNA form, the CDR3 reads TGCGCCAGCAGCTCCGGGACAGACCTATTCGGGGCCAACGTCCTGACTTTC. The chain uses TRBV5-1 and TRBJ2-6, with 7 nucleotides matching TRBD1. Germline CDR1 is SGHRS and CDR2 is YFSETQ. Unmatched junction bases numbered 10, after V lost 3 bases and J lost 4 bases. CDR3 length: 17 amino acids.

This clone was counted between two and nine times. The chain recombines TRBV6-6 with TRBJ2-1; D might be TRBD2 (5 bases). V lost 7 bases to trimming and J lost 0 bases, with 16 bases between them. The CDR3 is made up of 16 amino acids. CDR1 MNHNY and CDR2 SVGAGI come from the germline V gene (reference sequence). CDR3 sequence (DNA): TGTGCCAGCAATTCGCGCGGGTCCCTCTCCTACAATGAGCAGTTCTTC. Translated: CASNSRGSLSYNEQFF.

This chain links TRBV27 with TRBJ1-1; D uncertain. CDR3 length: 13 amino acids. V was shortened by 0 bases and J by 6 bases, with 8 bases between the two germline ends. The V gene's germline CDR1 is MNHEY and CDR2 SMNVEV (reference sequence). The DNA of the CDR3 is TGTGCCAGCAGTTTATCGTCCGGGTCTGAAGCTTTCTTT. Its protein product is CASSLSSGSEAFF.

The rearrangement links TRBV11-2 to TRBJ2-2, with 7 positions matching TRBD1. The CDR3 loop spans 15 amino acids. The germline CDR1 and CDR2 sequences are SGHAT and FQNNGV. V lost 3 bases, J lost 3 bases, and 4 bases stayed unmatched. CDR3 nucleotide sequence: TGTGCCAGCAGCTTTAGGGACAGCGACACCGGGGAGCTGTTTTTT. As protein: CASSFRDSDTGELFF.

This sequence joins TRBV19 and TRBJ1-2, with TRBD1 identical over 10 bases. Germline V gives CDR1 LNHDA, CDR2 SQIVND (reference sequence). V shed 5 bases, J shed 7 bases, and the junction held 4 bases outside the gene matches. The CDR3 spans 13 residues. In DNA form, the CDR3 reads TGTGCCAGTAGTCTCCGGGACAGGGGTGGCTACACCTTC. Amino acid sequence: CASSLRDRGGYTF.

V usage is TRBV27 and J usage is TRBJ1-2; D uncertain. CDR1 MNHEY and CDR2 SMNVEV come from the germline V gene (reference sequence). The CDR3 is 12 residues long. V lost 7 bases and J lost 4, with 10 bases in between. The CDR3, as DNA: TGTGCCAGCATGGACGCAGGCTATGGCTACACCTTC. This sequence encodes CASMDAGYGYTF.

As to this clone: Other DNA variants within this sample encode the same CDR3. This chain links TRBV5-1 with TRBJ1-2; 9 bases map to TRBD1. The V and J ends lost 0 bases and 7 bases, in that order; junction bases with no gene match: 4. CDR1 and CDR2 (germline): SGHRS, YFSETQ. CDR3 length equals 14 residues. The CDR3 DNA reads as TGCGCCAGCAGCTTGGGGGACAGGGCCGGTGGCTACACCTTC. As protein: CASSLGDRAGGYTF.

The chain uses TRBV5-1 and TRBJ2-7, with 11 bases matching TRBD2. The V gene end was trimmed by 3 bases and the J gene end by 2 bases; junction bases not matched to a gene: 7. CDR3 length: 16 residues. Germline V gene lookup returns CDR1 SGHRS and CDR2 YFSETQ. This CDR3 is CASSWTLAGGAYEQYF. CDR3 sequence (DNA): TGCGCCAGCAGCTGGACTCTAGCGGGGGGCGCCTACGAGCAGTACTTC.

The rearrangement joins TRBV7-6 to TRBJ1-3; a weak D match, TRBD1 (5 bases). Per the germline V gene, CDR1 is SGHVS and CDR2 is FNYEAQ. Deletions cut 0 bases from V and 0 bases from J, with 12 bases between. There are 17 residues in the CDR3. CDR3 bases: TGTGCCAGCAGCTTAGCCCTAGGGGAGAGCTCTGGAAACACCATATATTTT. It specifies CASSLALGESSGNTIYF. The complete variable domain, with remaining parts taken from reference TRBV7-6 and TRBJ1-3, reads GAGVSQSPRYKVTKRGQDVALRCDPISGHVSLYWYRQALGQGPEFLTYFNYEAQQDKSGLPNDRFSAERPEGSISTLTIQRTEQRDSAMYRCASSLALGESSGNTIYFGEGSWLTVV.